This T cell receptor beta chain was retrieved from a study of blood T cell repertoires in COVID-19. Data came from immunoSEQ multiplex PCR; TCRdb stores just in-frame clones and leaves some out. Of approximately 77,000 clones in the sample, around 90% are singletons; the top ten hold around 4.5%. V lost 6 bases and J lost 3; bases outside the gene matches: 7. The CDR3 spans 15 residues. Germline values: CDR1 MDHEN, CDR2 SYDVKM. This clonotype was sampled from a man in his fifties or sixties with active COVID-19. This sequence joins TRBV28 and TRBJ1-5, with 8 bases lining up with TRBD1. What was sequenced was peripheral blood. The CDR3 DNA reads as TGTGCCAGCAGCTTGGGGGACAGGTACAATCAGCCCCAGCATTTT. Protein: CASSLGDRYNQPQHF. Full variable domain (missing parts from reference TRBV28 and TRBJ1-5): DVKVTQSSRYLVKRTGEKVFLECVQDMDHENMFWYRQDPGLGLRLIYFSYDVKMKEKGDIPEGYSVSREKKERFSLILESASTNQTSMYLCASSLGDRYNQPQHFGDGTRLSIL.